This is a list of T cell receptor beta chains from one sample in a study of cytomegalovirus exposure and HLA in healthy donors. Generated by immunoSEQ multiplex PCR, the TCRdb table keeps only in-frame clones and is missing some. The data show fewer than 150,000 clones, over 60% seen once. What was sequenced was PBMCs. The receptors come from a young man in good health and CMV-seronegative. CDR3s leave out the opening cysteine and the closing phenylalanine or tryptophan.

J gene | V gene | CDR3 protein
TRBJ2-5 | TRBV18 | ASSPTSAGDETQY
TRBJ1-5 | TRBV6-5 | ASSYSRTGQPQH
TRBJ2-7 | TRBV11-2 | ASTLDRVYYEQY
TRBJ2-7 | TRBV5-1 | ASSLGQGYYEQY
TRBJ1-1 | TRBV19 | ASRDAGQFGF
TRBJ2-7 | TRBV5-1 | ASSPGLAGGYEQY
TRBJ2-7 | TRBV7-9 | SGSSSGWGQGIDEQY
TRBJ2-7 | TRBV11-2 | ASSPNQGLSSYEQY
TRBJ1-5 | TRBV2 | ASSADRNQPQH
NA | TRBV5-4 | ASSYSGTPAYEQY
TRBJ1-5 | TRBV5-1 | ASSLAGQSNQPQH
TRBJ2-2 | TRBV10-2 | ASSEGQGYGGELF
TRBJ2-7 | TRBV4-1 | ASSQGQTRTYEQY
TRBJ2-3 | TRBV11-3 | ASSLGGGSTDTQY
TRBJ2-2 | TRBV9 | ASSVSSGVTGELF
TRBJ2-3 | TRBV5-1 | ASSLVLALSTDTQY
TRBJ2-7 | TRBV10-1 | ASSDGQGLSYEQY